This T cell receptor (beta chain) was retrieved from a study of blood T cell repertoires in COVID-19. Deletions cut 4 bases from V and 0 bases from J, with 12 bases between. CDR1 is LNHDA, CDR2 SQIVND, per germline (reference sequence). This CDR3 comprises 15 residues. The table came from immunoSEQ multiplex PCR; TCRdb's copy has only in-frame clones and leaves some out. The sample lists about 73,000 clones; around 81% were seen once. The sequencing input was peripheral blood. The J gene is TRBJ2-5, the V gene TRBV19, with no clear D. This TCR came from an older woman with acute or convalescent COVID-19. DNA of the CDR3: TGTGCCAGTAGTACCGCGACATTGTACCAAGAGACCCAGTACTTC. Translated, it gives CASSTATLYQETQYF.